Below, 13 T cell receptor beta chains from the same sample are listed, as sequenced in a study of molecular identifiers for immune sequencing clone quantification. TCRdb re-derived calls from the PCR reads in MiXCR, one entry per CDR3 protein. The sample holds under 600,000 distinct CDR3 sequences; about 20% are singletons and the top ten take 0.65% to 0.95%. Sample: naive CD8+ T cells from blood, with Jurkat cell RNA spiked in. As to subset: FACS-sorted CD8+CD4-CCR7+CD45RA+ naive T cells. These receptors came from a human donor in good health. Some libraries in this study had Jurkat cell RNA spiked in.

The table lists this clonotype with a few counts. This CDR3 is CASSLRGRSREAFF. CDR3 nucleotides: TGTGCCAGCAGTTTAAGGGGGCGTTCCCGTGAAGCTTTCTTT. The chain is built from TRBV28 and TRBJ1-1, with TRBD1 matching over 7 bases. The CDR3 runs to 14 residues. Germline V gene data show CDR1 as MDHEN and CDR2 as SYDVKM. V gave up 2 bases and J gave up 7 bases; unmatched junction bases: 7.

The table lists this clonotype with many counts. CDR3 sequence (DNA): TGCAGCGTTGTCACGGGGGACCAGGGACCCGAGCAGTACTTC. This sequence encodes CSVVTGDQGPEQYF. The V gene is TRBV29-1, the J gene TRBJ2-7; D is perhaps TRBD2 (6 bases). Per germline, CDR1 SQVTM and CDR2 ANQGSEA. The CDR3 has 14 residues. Trimming took off 4 bases at V and 6 bases at J, with 19 bases between the two ends.

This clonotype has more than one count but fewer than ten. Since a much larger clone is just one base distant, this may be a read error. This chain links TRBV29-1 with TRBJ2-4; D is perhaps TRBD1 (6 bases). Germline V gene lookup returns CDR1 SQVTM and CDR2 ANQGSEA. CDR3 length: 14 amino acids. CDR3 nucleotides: TGCAGCGTTGGCCGACAGGTTGACAAAAACATTCGGTACTTC. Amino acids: CSVGRQVDKNIRYF.

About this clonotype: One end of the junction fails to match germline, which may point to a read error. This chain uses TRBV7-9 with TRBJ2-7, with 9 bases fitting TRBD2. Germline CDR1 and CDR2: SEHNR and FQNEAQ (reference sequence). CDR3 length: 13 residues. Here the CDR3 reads CAGSLAGDYEQYF. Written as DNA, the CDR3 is TGTGCCGGCAGCTTAGCGGGGGACTACGAGCAGTACTTC.

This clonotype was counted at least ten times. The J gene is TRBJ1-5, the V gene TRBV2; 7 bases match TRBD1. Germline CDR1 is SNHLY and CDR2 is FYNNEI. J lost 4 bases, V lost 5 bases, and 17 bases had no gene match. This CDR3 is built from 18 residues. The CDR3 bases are TGTGCCAGCAGTCTAGATTTCGGACAGGAATGGAGTAATCAGCCCCAGCATTTT. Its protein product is CASSLDFGQEWSNQPQHF.

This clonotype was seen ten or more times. The CDR3 region is CASSYVDRAYAEAFF. As DNA, the CDR3 is TGTGCCAGCAGCTATGTGGACAGGGCGTATGCTGAAGCTTTCTTT. The chain couples TRBV6-2 or TRBV6-3 to TRBJ1-1, with 8 positions matching TRBD1. Germline CDR1 reads MNHEY; CDR2 reads SVGEGT. This CDR3 has 15 residues. The J segment lost 6 bases and the V segment lost 6 bases, leaving 12 bases of the junction unmatched.

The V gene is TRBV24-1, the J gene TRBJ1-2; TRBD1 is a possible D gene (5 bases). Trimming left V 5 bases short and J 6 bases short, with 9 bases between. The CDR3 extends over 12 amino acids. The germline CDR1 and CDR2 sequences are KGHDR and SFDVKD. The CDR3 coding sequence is TGTGCCACCAGTGGTTTCAGGGATGGCTACACCTTC. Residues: CATSGFRDGYTF.

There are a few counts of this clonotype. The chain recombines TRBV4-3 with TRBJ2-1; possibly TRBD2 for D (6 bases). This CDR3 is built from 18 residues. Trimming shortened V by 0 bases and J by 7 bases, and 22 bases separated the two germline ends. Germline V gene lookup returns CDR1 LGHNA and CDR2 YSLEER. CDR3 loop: CASSQERVGTGLWNEQFF. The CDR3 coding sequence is TGCGCCAGCAGCCAAGAGAGGGTAGGGACTGGTCTGTGGAATGAGCAGTTCTTC.

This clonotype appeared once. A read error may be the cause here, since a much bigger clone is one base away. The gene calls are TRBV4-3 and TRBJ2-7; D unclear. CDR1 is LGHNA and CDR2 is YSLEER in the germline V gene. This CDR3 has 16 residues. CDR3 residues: CVSSQARAGSSYEQYF. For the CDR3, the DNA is TGCGTCAGCAGCCAAGCTCGGGCAGGAAGCTCCTACGAGCAGTACTTC.

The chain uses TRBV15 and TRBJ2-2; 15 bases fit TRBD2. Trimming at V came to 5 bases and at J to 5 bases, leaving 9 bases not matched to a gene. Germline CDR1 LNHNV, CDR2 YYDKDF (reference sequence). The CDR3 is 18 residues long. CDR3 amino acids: CATSPEGTSGGRTGELFF. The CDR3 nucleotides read TGTGCCACCAGCCCGGAGGGGACTAGCGGGGGGCGGACCGGGGAGCTGTTTTTT.

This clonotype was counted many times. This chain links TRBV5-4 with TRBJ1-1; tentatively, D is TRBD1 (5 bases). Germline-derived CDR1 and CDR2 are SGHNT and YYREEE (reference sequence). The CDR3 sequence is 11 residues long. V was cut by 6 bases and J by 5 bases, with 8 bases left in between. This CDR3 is CASIRGTEAFF. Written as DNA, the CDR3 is TGTGCCAGCATCCGGGGGACTGAAGCTTTCTTT.

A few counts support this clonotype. CDR3 protein: CASSFGPAKNIQYF. CDR3 nucleotide sequence: TGTGCCAGCAGTTTTGGCCCAGCCAAAAACATTCAGTACTTC. V usage is TRBV12-3 or TRBV12-4 and J usage is TRBJ2-4; no firm D call. This CDR3 is 14 amino acids long. V shed 3 bases and J shed 0 bases, with 6 bases lying between them.

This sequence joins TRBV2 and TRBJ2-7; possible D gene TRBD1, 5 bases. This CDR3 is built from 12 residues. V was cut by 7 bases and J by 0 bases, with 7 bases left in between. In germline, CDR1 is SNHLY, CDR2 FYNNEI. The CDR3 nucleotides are TGTGCCAGCAAAGACAGCTCCTACGAGCAGTACTTC. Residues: CASKDSSYEQYF. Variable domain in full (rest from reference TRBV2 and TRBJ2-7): EPEVTQTPSHQVTQMGQEVILRCVPISNHLYFYWYRQILGQKVEFLVSFYNNEISEKSEIFDDQFSVERPDGSNFTLKIRSTKLEDSAMYFCASKDSSYEQYFGPGTRLTVT.